This T cell receptor beta chain appears in the sequencing data of a study of T-cell memory formation after mild COVID-19. Findings of the study overall: The authors did not confirm SARS-CoV-2 specificity of second-wave clones peaking day 37. There were some responding clones in pre-infection memory, which suggested that cross-reactive memory had joined.

Trimming stripped 4 bases from V and 4 bases from J, with 13 bases between. This CDR3 contains 14 residues. Details on this clonotype: As yet, its antigen is unknown.

TCRdb used MiXCR to reprocess the 5' RACE reads, holding one entry per CDR3 protein. The sample lists hundreds of thousands of distinct CDR3 sequences, about 15% occurring once. Sample: PBMCs or a T cell subset sorted from them (not recorded which). The rearrangement links TRBV12-3 or TRBV12-4 to TRBJ2-5, with no clear D. This sequence was found in a man in his late teens or twenties who had mild COVID-19 (a few samples of this study predate the infection). Cell type and time point are not known. The CDR3 DNA reads as TGTGCCAGCAGTTCGGGCCCTCTGCGAGAGACCCAGTACTTC. Its translation: CASSSGPLRETQYF.